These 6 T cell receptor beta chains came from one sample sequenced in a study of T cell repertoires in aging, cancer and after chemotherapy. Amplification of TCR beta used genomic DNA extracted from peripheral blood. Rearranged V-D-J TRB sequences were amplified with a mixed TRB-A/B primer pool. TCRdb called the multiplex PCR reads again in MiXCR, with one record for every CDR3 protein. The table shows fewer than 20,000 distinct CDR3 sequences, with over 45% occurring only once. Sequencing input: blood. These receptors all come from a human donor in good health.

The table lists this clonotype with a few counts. The CDR3, as DNA: TGCAGCGTTGAACCGGGGAGGTCCTACAATGAGCAGTTCTTC. It is translated as CSVEPGRSYNEQFF. J is TRBJ2-1 and V is TRBV29-1, with D possibly being TRBD2 (6 bases). V lost 2 bases to trimming and J lost 1 base, with 9 bases between them. The CDR3 spans 14 residues. Germline CDR1 and CDR2: SQVTM and ANQGSEA.

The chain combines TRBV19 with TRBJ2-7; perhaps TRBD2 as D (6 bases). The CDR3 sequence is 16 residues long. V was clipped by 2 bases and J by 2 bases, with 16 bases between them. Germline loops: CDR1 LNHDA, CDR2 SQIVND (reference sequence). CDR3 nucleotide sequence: TGTGCCAGTAGTATAACCCCTAGCGTAAAGACCTACGAGCAGTACTTC. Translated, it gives CASSITPSVKTYEQYF.

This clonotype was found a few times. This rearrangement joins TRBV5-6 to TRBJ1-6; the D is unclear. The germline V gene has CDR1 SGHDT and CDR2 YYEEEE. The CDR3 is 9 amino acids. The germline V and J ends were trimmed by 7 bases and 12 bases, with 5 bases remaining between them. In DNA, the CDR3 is TGTGCCAGCGGCGAACCCCTCCACTTT. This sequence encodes CASGEPLHF.

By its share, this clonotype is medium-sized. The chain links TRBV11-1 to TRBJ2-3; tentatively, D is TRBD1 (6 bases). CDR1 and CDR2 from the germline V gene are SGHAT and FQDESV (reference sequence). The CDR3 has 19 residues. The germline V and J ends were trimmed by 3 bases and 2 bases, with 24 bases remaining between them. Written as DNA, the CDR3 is TGTGCCAGCAGCTTGCACAGGGCCGGGTCGGGCAGCCACACAGATACGCAGTATTTT. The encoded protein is CASSLHRAGSGSHTDTQYF.

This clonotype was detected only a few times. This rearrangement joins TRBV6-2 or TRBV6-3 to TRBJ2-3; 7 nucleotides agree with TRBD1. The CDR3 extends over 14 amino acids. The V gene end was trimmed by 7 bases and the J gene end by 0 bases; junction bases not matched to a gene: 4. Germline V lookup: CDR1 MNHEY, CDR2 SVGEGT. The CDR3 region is CASKGAGSTDTQYF. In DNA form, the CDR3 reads TGTGCCAGCAAGGGGGCAGGGAGCACAGATACGCAGTATTTT.

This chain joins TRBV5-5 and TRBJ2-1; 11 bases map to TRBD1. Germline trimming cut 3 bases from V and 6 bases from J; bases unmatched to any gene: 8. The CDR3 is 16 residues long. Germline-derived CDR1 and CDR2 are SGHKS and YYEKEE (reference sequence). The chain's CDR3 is CASSSSGTGGGNEQFF. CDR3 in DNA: TGTGCCAGCAGCTCTTCCGGGACAGGGGGGGGCAATGAGCAGTTCTTC.